The 14 T cell receptor beta chains presented below share a single source sample, sequenced in a study of T-cell reconstitution after alpha-beta-depleted transplantation in children. Unique molecular identifiers featured in how the TCRbeta library was prepared. TCRdb ran MiXCR on the PCR reads and lists one entry per CDR3 protein. The repertoire holds fewer than 550,000 distinct CDR3 sequences, over 10% seen once, with around 15% in the top ten. The source was PBMCs, mostly from graft donor cells, collected 180 days after TCRalphabeta/CD19-depleted stem cell transplant. Receptor source: a female patient aged 2-15 years who had a stem cell transplant for aplastic anemia, so the T cells may come from the graft donor.

This clonotype has ten or more counts. The rearrangement links TRBV20-1 to TRBJ2-5; no clear D. This CDR3 is built from 12 residues. Germline values: CDR1 DFQATT, CDR2 SNEGSKA (reference sequence). With 3 bases removed from V and 5 bases from J, the gap between germline ends came to 10 bases. The DNA for the CDR3 is TGCAGTGCTAGTGGAAGCGCGGAGACCCAGTACTTC. This encodes CSASGSAETQYF.

In this sample, this clonotype turned up many times. The chain carries TRBV5-6 and TRBJ2-5, with D possibly being TRBD2 (6 bases). CDR3 length equals 18 residues. Germline V gives CDR1 SGHDT, CDR2 YYEEEE. Trimming cost V 0 bases and J 7 bases, with 25 bases left between them. CDR3 amino acids: CASSLGHGGLAKQWTQYF. CDR3 nucleotide sequence: TGTGCCAGCAGCTTGGGTCACGGCGGGCTAGCGAAGCAGTGGACCCAGTACTTC.

This clonotype appeared a few times. The chain couples TRBV27 to TRBJ1-6, with D unresolved. The CDR3 covers 12 residues. In germline, CDR1 is MNHEY, CDR2 SMNVEV (reference sequence). The V and J ends lost 8 bases and 6 bases respectively, with 8 bases between them. The CDR3 sequence is CASQSGNSPLHF. The DNA for the CDR3 is TGTGCCAGCCAGTCGGGTAATTCACCCCTCCACTTT.

This clonotype was detected a few times. The V gene is TRBV24-1, the J gene TRBJ2-1; 9 nucleotides match TRBD1. This CDR3 is 18 amino acids long. V lost 3 bases and J lost 3; bases outside the gene matches: 11. CDR1 and CDR2 from the germline V gene are KGHDR and SFDVKD. CDR3 in amino acids: CATSDTITGGRVYNEQFF. CDR3 DNA sequence: TGTGCCACCAGTGATACCATAACAGGGGGCAGAGTCTACAATGAGCAGTTCTTC.

The chain carries TRBV29-1 and TRBJ2-5; TRBD1 agrees at 7 bases. There are 15 residues in the CDR3. Germline V lookup: CDR1 SQVTM, CDR2 ANQGSEA. Germline trimming cut 0 bases from V and 3 bases from J; bases unmatched to any gene: 7. The CDR3 is CSVEDRLGGEETQYF. The CDR3, as DNA: TGCAGCGTTGAAGATCGGCTAGGGGGCGAAGAGACCCAGTACTTC.

The chain carries TRBV7-9 and TRBJ2-5; TRBD1 might be the D (6 bases). CDR1 is SEHNR and CDR2 is FQNEAQ in the germline V gene (reference sequence). Trimming stripped 4 bases from V and 3 bases from J, with 15 bases between. The CDR3 runs to 15 residues. CDR3: CASSSTGRRKETQYF. CDR3 DNA: TGTGCCAGCAGCTCCACAGGGAGAAGGAAAGAGACCCAGTACTTC.

This clonotype appeared a few times. The J gene is TRBJ2-4, the V gene TRBV11-2; D possibly matches TRBD1 or TRBD2 (5 bases each). Per germline, CDR1 SGHAT and CDR2 FQNNGV. The CDR3 runs 18 residues. Trimming shortened V by 4 bases and J by 3 bases, and 22 bases separated the two germline ends. For the CDR3, the DNA is TGTGCCAGCAGCTATTTTTCGCCGCACTCGGGACGCAAAAACATTCAGTACTTC. It encodes CASSYFSPHSGRKNIQYF.

This clonotype was detected ten times or more. The chain uses TRBV15 and TRBJ2-7; perhaps TRBD2 as D (5 bases). Trimming left V 1 base short and J 11 bases short, with 12 bases between. The CDR3 runs 12 residues. From germline, CDR1 is LNHNV and CDR2 YYDKDF (reference sequence). CDR3 sequence reads: CATSRASGVEYF. The CDR3 nucleotides read TGTGCCACCAGCAGAGCCTCCGGGGTGGAGTACTTC.

This sequence joins TRBV9 and TRBJ2-6; 7 nucleotides align to TRBD1. There are 19 residues in the CDR3. Germline CDR1 SGDLS, CDR2 YYNGEE. The trim removed 2 bases at V and 0 bases at J, leaving 11 bases unmatched. The CDR3 region has the DNA TGTGCCAGCAGCGTGGTTCGTTGGGACAGTTACTCTGGGGCCAACGTCCTGACTTTC. Protein product: CASSVVRWDSYSGANVLTF.

This clonotype appeared once. The chain uses TRBV27 and TRBJ2-3, with D perhaps TRBD2 (7 bases). The CDR3 extends over 14 amino acids. Germline V gene data show CDR1 as MNHEY and CDR2 as SMNVEV (reference sequence). Between the trimmed V and J ends, which lost 0 bases and 9 bases, there was a span of 13 bases. The CDR3 sequence: CASSLSTKGGTQYF. In DNA form, the CDR3 reads TGTGCCAGCAGTTTATCGACAAAGGGGGGGACGCAGTATTTT.

The table lists this clonotype with a few counts. V usage is TRBV20-1 and J usage is TRBJ1-1; no firm D call. In germline, CDR1 is DFQATT, CDR2 SNEGSKA (reference sequence). CDR3 length equals 12 residues. V was cut by 0 bases and J by 3 bases, with 5 bases left in between. The CDR3 nucleotides are TGCAGTGCTAGAGATGGGGACACTGAAGCTTTCTTT. It specifies CSARDGDTEAFF.

The chain couples TRBV7-9 to TRBJ2-3; the D is unclear. The V end lost 5 bases, the J end lost 6 bases, and 6 bases lay between the germline ends. Looked up from germline, CDR1 is SEHNR and CDR2 is FQNEAQ (reference sequence). The CDR3 runs to 11 residues. As DNA, the CDR3 is TGTGCCAGCAGCCCCATGGATACGCAGTATTTT. This encodes CASSPMDTQYF.

This chain connects TRBV5-4 to TRBJ2-7; the match to TRBD2 covers 14 bases. CDR3 length: 17 amino acids. The germline V gene has CDR1 SGHNT and CDR2 YYREEE (reference sequence). J lost 6 bases, V lost 0 bases, and 8 bases had no gene match. CDR3 bases: TGTGCCAGCAGCTTGGGGGGGGGGACTAGCGGGAGTCGCGAGCAGTACGTC. Translating gives CASSLGGGTSGSREQYV.

On this clonotype: This may come from a read error, since a much larger clone is one base off. This chain links TRBV29-1 with TRBJ2-7, with D possibly matching TRBD1 (6 bases). Germline assignment: CDR1 SQVTM and CDR2 ANQGSEA. There are 13 residues in the CDR3. The CDR3 bases are TGCAGCGTCCGGGGCAGGGGTATCCACGAGCGGTACTTC. Its protein product is CSVRGRGIHERYF.